Described below is a single T cell receptor beta chain sequence and its context. The entry originates in a study of shared clonotypes between healthy human individuals. The assay was immunoSEQ multiplex PCR, and TCRdb's table has in-frame clones only and misses some. Of more than 2 million clones listed, over 85% are singletons. Per the germline V gene, CDR1 is MNHNY and CDR2 is SVGAGI (reference sequence). Trimming removed 2 bases from V and 6 bases from J; junction bases left unmatched: 6. The CDR3 loop spans 14 amino acids. The V and J genes are TRBV6-6 and TRBJ1-1; 7 positions agree with TRBD1. This TCR came from a man between 18 and 35 years old in good health. Source material: naive CD4+ T cells sorted from blood. This sample's subset: CD45RA+ positively selected. The CDR3 DNA reads TGTGCCAGCAGTTACGGGGACAGTTTCGCTGAAGCTTTCTTT. This encodes CASSYGDSFAEAFF.